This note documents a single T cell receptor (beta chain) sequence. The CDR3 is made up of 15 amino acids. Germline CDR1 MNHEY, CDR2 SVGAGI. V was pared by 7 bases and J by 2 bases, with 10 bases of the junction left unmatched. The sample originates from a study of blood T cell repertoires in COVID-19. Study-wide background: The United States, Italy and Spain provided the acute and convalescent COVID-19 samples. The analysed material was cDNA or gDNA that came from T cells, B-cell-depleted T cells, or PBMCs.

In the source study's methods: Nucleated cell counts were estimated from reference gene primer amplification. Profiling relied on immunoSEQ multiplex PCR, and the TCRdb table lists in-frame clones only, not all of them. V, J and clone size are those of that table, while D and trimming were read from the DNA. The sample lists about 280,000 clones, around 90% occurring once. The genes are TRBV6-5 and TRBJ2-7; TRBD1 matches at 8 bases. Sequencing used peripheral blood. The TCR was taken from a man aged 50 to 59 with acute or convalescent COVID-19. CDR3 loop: CASTSVGTGPYEQYF. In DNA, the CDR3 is TGTGCCAGCACCTCCGTCGGGACAGGACCCTACGAGCAGTACTTC.